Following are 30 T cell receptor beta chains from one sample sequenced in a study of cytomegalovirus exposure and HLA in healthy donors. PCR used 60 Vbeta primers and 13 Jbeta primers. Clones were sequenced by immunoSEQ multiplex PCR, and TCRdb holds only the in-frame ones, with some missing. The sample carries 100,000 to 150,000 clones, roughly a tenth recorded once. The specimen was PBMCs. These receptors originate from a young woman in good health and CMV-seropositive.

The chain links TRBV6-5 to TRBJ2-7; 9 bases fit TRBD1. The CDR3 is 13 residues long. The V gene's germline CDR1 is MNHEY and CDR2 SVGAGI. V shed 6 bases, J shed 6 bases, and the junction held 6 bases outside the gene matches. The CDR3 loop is CASRKSTGGEQYF. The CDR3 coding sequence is TGTGCCAGCAGAAAATCGACAGGGGGCGAGCAGTACTTC.

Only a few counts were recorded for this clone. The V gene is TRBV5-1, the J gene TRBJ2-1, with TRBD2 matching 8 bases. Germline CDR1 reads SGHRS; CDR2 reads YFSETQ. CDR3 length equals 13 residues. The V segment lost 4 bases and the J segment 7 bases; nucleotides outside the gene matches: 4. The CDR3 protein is CASSPLAGNEQFF. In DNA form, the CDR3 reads TGCGCCAGCAGCCCGCTAGCGGGTAATGAGCAGTTCTTC.

The CDR3 here is CASSATIEQFF. The DNA of the CDR3 is TGTGCCAGCAGCGCTACCATTGAGCAGTTCTTC. The V call is TRBV5-5, the J call TRBJ2-1; D gene ambiguous. CDR1 SGHKS and CDR2 YYEKEE come from the germline V gene (reference sequence). Deletions cut 4 bases from V and 9 bases from J, with 8 bases between. The CDR3 spans 11 residues. The whole variable domain, filled in from reference TRBV5-5 and TRBJ2-1, reads DAGVTQSPTHLIKTRGQQVTLRCSPISGHKSVSWYQQVLGQGPQFIFQYYEKEERGRGNFPDRFSARQFPNYSSELNVNALLLGDSALYLCASSATIEQFFGPGTRLTVL.

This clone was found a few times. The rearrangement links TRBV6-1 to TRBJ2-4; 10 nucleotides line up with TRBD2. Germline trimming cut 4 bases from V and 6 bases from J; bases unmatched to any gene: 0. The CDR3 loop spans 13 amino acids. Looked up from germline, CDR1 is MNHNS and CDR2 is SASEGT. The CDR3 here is CASSGTSGNIQYF. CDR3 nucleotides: TGTGCCAGCAGTGGGACTAGCGGAAACATTCAGTACTTC.

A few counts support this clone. CDR3 in DNA: TGTGCCACCAGCAGAGGGGGCCAACAGGGTAAAGCTTTCTTT. Protein product: CATSRGGQQGKAFF. V gene TRBV15 combines with J gene TRBJ1-1, with D tentatively TRBD1 (6 bases). Trimming took 1 base from V and 9 from J, leaving 15 bases between them. In germline, CDR1 is LNHNV, CDR2 YYDKDF (reference sequence). CDR3 length equals 14 residues.

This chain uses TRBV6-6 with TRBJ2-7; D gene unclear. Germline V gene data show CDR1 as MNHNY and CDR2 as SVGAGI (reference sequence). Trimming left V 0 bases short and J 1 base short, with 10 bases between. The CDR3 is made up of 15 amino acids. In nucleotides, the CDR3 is TGTGCCAGCAGTTACTCCCAGGCCCTATCCTACGAGCAGTACTTC. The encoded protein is CASSYSQALSYEQYF.

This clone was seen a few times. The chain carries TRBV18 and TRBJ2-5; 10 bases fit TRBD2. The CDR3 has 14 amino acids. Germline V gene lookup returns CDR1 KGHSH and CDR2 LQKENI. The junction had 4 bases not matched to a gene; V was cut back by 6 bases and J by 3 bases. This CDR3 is CASSSGRTEETQYF. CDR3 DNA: TGTGCCAGCTCTAGCGGGAGGACCGAAGAGACCCAGTACTTC. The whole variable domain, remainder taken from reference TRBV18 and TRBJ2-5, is NAGVMQNPRHLVRRRGQEARLRCSPMKGHSHVYWYRQLPEEGLKFMVYLQKENIIDESGMPKERFSAEFPKEGPSILRIQQVVRGDSAAYFCASSSGRTEETQYFGPGTRLLVL.

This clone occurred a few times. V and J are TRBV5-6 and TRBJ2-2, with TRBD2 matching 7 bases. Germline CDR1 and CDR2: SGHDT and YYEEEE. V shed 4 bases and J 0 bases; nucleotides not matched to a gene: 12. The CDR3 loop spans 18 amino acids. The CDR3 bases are TGTGCCAGCAGCCCCACCTCCCTAGCGGCCGCGAACACCGGGGAGCTGTTTTTT. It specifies CASSPTSLAAANTGELFF.

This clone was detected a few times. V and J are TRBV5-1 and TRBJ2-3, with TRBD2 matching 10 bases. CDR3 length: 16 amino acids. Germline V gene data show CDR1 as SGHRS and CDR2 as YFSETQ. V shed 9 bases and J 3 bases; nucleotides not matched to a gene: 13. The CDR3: CATHLKTSGKTDTQYF. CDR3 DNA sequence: TGCGCCACCCATTTGAAAACTAGCGGGAAAACAGATACGCAGTATTTT.

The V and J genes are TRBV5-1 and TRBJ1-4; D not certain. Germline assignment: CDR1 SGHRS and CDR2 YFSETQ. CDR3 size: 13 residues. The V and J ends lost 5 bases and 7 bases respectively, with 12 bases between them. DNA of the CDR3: TGCGCCAGCAGAACTGAGGGCATTGAAAAACTGTTTTTT. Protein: CASRTEGIEKLFF. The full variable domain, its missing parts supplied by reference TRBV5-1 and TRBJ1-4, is KAGVTQTPRYLIKTRGQQVTLSCSPISGHRSVSWYQQTPGQGLQFLFEYFSETQRNKGNFPGRFSGRQFSNSRSEMNVSTLELGDSALYLCASRTEGIEKLFFGSGTQLSVL.

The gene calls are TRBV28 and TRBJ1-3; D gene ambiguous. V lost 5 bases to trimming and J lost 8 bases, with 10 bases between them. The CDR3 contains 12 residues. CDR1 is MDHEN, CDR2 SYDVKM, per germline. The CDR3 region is CASSPPGYTIYF. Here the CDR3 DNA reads TGTGCCAGCAGTCCCCCGGGATACACCATATATTTT.

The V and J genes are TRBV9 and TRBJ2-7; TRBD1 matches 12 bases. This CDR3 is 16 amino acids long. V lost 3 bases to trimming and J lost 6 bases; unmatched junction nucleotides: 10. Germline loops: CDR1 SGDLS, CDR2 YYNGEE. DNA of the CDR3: TGTGCCAGCAGCGGAGCTGGGACAGGGGGCTTCGGCGAGCAGTACTTC. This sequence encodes CASSGAGTGGFGEQYF.

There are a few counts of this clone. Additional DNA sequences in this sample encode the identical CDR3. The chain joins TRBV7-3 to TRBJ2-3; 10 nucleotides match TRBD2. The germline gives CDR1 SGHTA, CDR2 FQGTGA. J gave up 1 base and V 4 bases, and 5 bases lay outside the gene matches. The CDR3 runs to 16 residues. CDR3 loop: CASSYPGTSGTDTQYF. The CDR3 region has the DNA TGTGCCAGCAGCTACCCCGGGACTAGCGGCACAGATACGCAGTATTTT. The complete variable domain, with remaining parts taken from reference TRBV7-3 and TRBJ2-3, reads GAGVSQTPSNKVTEKGKYVELRCDPISGHTALYWYRQSLGQGPEFLIYFQGTGAADDSGLPNDRFFAVRPEGSVSTLKIQRTERGDSAVYLCASSYPGTSGTDTQYFGPGTRLTVL.

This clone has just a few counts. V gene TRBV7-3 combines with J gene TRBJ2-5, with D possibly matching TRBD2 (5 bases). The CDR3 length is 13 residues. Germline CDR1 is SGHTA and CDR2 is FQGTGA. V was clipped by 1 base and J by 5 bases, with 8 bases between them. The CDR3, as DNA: TGTGCCAGCAGCTTAAGCGGGTGGGAGACCCAGTACTTC. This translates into CASSLSGWETQYF.

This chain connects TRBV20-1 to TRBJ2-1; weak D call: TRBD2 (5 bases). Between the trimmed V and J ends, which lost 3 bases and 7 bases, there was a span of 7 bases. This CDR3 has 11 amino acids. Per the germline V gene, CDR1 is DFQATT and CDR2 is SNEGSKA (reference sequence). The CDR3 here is CSARGGNEQFF. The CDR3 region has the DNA TGCAGTGCTAGGGGCGGGAATGAGCAGTTCTTC.

CDR3 nucleotide sequence: TGCGCCAGCAGCCGCCGGACAGGGGGCGACGAGCAGTACTTC. Translated: CASSRRTGGDEQYF. The chain has TRBV5-1 and TRBJ2-7, with 11 bases identical to TRBD1. Germline CDR1 reads SGHRS; CDR2 reads YFSETQ. CDR3 length: 14 residues. V trimming: 4 bases; J trimming: 5 bases; junction bases outside the gene matches: 5.

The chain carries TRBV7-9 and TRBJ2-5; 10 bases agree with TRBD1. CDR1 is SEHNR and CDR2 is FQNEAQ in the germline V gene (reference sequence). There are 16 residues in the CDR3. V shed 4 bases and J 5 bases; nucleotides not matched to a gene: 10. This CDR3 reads CASSSADRGRGETQYF. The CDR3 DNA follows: TGTGCCAGCAGCTCCGCCGACAGGGGGCGCGGGGAGACCCAGTACTTC.

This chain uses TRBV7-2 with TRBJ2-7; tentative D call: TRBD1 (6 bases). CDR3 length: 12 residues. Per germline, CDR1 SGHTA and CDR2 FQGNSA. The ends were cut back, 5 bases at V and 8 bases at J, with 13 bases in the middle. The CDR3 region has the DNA TGTGCCAGCAGCCTCCTGACAGGCAAGCAGTACTTC. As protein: CASSLLTGKQYF.

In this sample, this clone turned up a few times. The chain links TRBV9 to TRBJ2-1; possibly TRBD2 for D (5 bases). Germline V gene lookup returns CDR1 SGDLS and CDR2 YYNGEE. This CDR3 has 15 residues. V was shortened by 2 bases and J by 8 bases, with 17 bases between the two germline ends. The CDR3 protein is CASSVYSSIIDEQFF. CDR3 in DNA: TGTGCCAGCAGCGTTTATTCTAGCATTATCGATGAGCAGTTCTTC.

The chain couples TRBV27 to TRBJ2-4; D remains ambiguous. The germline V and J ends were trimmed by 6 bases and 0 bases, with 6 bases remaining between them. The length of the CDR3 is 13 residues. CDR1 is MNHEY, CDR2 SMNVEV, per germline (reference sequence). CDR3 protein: CASRIQAKNIQYF. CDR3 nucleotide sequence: TGTGCCAGCAGGATACAAGCCAAAAACATTCAGTACTTC.

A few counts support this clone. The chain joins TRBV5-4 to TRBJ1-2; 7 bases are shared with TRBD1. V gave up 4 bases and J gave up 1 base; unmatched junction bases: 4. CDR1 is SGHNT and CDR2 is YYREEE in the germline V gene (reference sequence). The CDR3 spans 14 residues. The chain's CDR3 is CASSPGQFNYGYTF. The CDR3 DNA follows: TGTGCCAGCAGCCCGGGACAGTTTAACTATGGCTACACCTTC.

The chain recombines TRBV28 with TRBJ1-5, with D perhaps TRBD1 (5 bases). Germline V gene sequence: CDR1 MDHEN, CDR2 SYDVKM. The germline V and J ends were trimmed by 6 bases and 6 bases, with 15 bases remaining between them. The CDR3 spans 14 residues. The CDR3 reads CASREQASGQPQHF. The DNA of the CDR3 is TGTGCCAGCAGGGAACAGGCAAGTGGTCAGCCCCAGCATTTT.

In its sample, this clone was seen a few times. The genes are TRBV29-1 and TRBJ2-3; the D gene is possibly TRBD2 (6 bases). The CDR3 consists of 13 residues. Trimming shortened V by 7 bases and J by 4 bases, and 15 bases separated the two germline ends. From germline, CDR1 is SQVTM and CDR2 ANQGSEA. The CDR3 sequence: CSGWTGTADTQYF. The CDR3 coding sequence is TGCAGCGGGTGGACGGGGACTGCAGATACGCAGTATTTT.

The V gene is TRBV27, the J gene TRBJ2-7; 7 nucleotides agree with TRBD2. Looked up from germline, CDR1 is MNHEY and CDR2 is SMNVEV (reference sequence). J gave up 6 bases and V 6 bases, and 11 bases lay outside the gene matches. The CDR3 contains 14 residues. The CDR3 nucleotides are TGTGCCAGCAGCCAGAGGGACCGCGGGGGCGAGCAGTACTTC. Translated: CASSQRDRGGEQYF.

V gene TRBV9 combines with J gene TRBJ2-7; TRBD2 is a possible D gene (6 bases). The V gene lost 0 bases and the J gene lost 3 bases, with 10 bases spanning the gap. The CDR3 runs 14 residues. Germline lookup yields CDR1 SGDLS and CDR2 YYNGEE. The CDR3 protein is CASSVDGSGYEQYF. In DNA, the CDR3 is TGTGCCAGCAGCGTAGACGGGAGCGGCTACGAGCAGTACTTC.

CDR3 in amino acids: CASTGGSYGYTF. Here the CDR3 DNA reads TGTGCCAGCACAGGGGGCAGCTATGGCTACACCTTC. The chain employs TRBV28 and TRBJ1-2, with 8 nucleotides matching TRBD1. Germline loops: CDR1 MDHEN, CDR2 SYDVKM. The CDR3 runs 12 residues. Trimming removed 7 bases from V and 4 bases from J; junction bases left unmatched: 2.

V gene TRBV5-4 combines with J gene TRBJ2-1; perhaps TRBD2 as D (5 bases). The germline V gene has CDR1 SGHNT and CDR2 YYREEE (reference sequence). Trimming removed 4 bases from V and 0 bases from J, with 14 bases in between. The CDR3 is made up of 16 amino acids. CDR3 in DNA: TGTGCCAGCAGCCTAGACTACCTGAGCTCCTACAATGAGCAGTTCTTC. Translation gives CASSLDYLSSYNEQFF.

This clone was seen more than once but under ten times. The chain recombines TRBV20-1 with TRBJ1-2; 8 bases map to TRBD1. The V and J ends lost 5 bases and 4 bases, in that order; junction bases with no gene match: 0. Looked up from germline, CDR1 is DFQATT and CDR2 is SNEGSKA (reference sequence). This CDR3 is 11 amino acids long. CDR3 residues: CSAGQGYGYTF. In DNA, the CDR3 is TGCAGTGCTGGACAGGGCTATGGCTACACCTTC.

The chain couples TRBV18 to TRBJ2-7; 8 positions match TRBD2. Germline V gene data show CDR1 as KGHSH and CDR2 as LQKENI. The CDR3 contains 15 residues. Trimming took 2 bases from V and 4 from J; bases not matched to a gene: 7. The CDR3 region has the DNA TGTGCCAGCTCACCAACTGGCGGGAGGTCTTACGAGCAGTACTTC. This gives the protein CASSPTGGRSYEQYF.

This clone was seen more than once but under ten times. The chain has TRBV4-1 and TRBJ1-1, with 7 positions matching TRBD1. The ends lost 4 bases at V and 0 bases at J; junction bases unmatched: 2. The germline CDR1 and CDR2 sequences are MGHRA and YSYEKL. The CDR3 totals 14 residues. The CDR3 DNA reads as TGCGCCAGCAGCCTTGGACAGGTGAACACTGAAGCTTTCTTT. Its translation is CASSLGQVNTEAFF.